A single sample gave rise to the 2 T cell receptor beta chains below, sequenced in a study of T cells in Graves' hyperthyroidism and ophthalmopathy. Amplification yielded TCR beta CDR3 regions, with RNA transcripts as the source. First-round RT-PCR of the TCR CDR3 relied on the HTBI primer set. MiXCR was run by TCRdb on the multiplex PCR reads, yielding one entry per CDR3 protein. The sample shows roughly 510,000 distinct CDR3 sequences, 40% to 50% of them seen only once. The sequencing sample was made of peripheral blood or thyroid tissue (not recorded which). The receptors come from an adult woman with Graves' disease, either hyperthyroidism or ophthalmopathy (not recorded which).

The rearrangement joins TRBV29-1 to TRBJ1-5; possible D gene TRBD1, 6 bases. Germline V gene lookup returns CDR1 SQVTM and CDR2 ANQGSEA. The CDR3 is 19 residues long. The CDR3 nucleotides are TGCAGTGCCTCAAACGCCGCGGACACTACTCCGAGGGGGTATCAGCCCCAGCATTTT. Its protein is CSASNAADTTPRGYQPQHF.

The chain couples TRBV7-2 to TRBJ2-7; D gene uncertain. V gave up 0 bases and J gave up 8 bases, with 11 bases separating them. Germline values: CDR1 SGHTA, CDR2 FQGNSA. The CDR3 covers 13 residues. CDR3 bases: TGTGCCAGCAGCTTAGCCGTGAGGCCCAAGCAGTACTTC. Translating gives CASSLAVRPKQYF.